The 12 T cell receptor beta chains reported below all come from one sample, sequenced in a study of OX40 agonist ivuxolimab in advanced cancers. Data came from immunoSEQ multiplex PCR; TCRdb stores just in-frame clones and leaves some out. Here the sample spans about 79,000 clones, around 90% being singletons. Sample: CD4+ or CD8+ T cells sorted from blood, taken in a trial of the OX40 agonist ivuxolimab. These receptors all come from an adult with an advanced solid tumor such as melanoma, head and neck, liver or kidney cancer.

V usage is TRBV5-1 and J usage is TRBJ1-6, with D perhaps TRBD1 (6 bases). The germline V gene encodes CDR1 SGHRS and CDR2 YFSETQ. The CDR3 is 16 residues long. With 1 base removed from V and 6 bases from J, the gap between germline ends came to 14 bases. The CDR3 sequence is CASSLTGGPGNSPLHF. Written as DNA, the CDR3 is TGCGCCAGCAGCTTGACGGGGGGCCCGGGTAATTCACCCCTCCACTTT.

This clone was seen only once. The rearrangement links TRBV4-2 to TRBJ1-1; 7 positions match TRBD1. Germline V gives CDR1 LGHNA, CDR2 YNFKEQ. The CDR3 length is 15 residues. Trimming cost V 4 bases and J 4 bases; bases outside gene matches: 9. CDR3 sequence (DNA): TGTGCCAGCAGCCCCCAATCGACAGGGCCCACTGAAGCTTTCTTT. Its translation is CASSPQSTGPTEAFF.

The chain joins TRBV23-1 to TRBJ2-7; 8 bases align to TRBD2. TRBV23-1 qualifies as an ORF whose function is uncertain. The CDR3 is made up of 15 amino acids. The V gene end was trimmed by 8 bases and the J gene end by 6 bases; junction bases not matched to a gene: 15. In DNA, the CDR3 is TGCGCCAGCCGTCCGGGAGGGGAGTCCCTCGTCGAGCAGTACGTC. Protein sequence: CASRPGGESLVEQYV.

The chain joins TRBV5-4 to TRBJ1-6; D is perhaps TRBD1 (6 bases). The CDR3 has 15 residues. Germline V gene data show CDR1 as SGHNT and CDR2 as YYREEE (reference sequence). V lost 4 bases, J lost 6 bases, and 14 bases lay in between. CDR3 in amino acids: CASSPTTGFNSPLHF. As DNA, the CDR3 is TGTGCCAGCAGCCCAACGACAGGTTTTAATTCACCCCTCCACTTT.

This clone showed up just once. The chain recombines TRBV5-8 with TRBJ1-4, with 10 bases lining up with TRBD1. Germline CDR1 SGHTS, CDR2 YDEGEE. The ends lost 4 bases at V and 5 bases at J; junction bases unmatched: 5. This CDR3 contains 15 residues. CDR3 sequence: CASSRGDRGNEKLFF. CDR3 in DNA: TGTGCCAGCAGCCGAGGGGACAGGGGAAATGAAAAACTGTTTTTT.

The chain joins TRBV5-1 to TRBJ2-3; 7 bases align to TRBD1. J was trimmed by 3 bases and V by 0 bases; bases with no gene match: 4. Germline CDR1 and CDR2: SGHRS and YFSETQ. The CDR3 totals 15 residues. The CDR3: CASSLGQGETDTQYF. CDR3 DNA: TGCGCCAGCAGCTTGGGGCAGGGGGAAACAGATACGCAGTATTTT.

The chain employs TRBV7-6 and TRBJ1-2; 7 bases match TRBD1. Germline V gene data show CDR1 as SGHVS and CDR2 as FNYEAQ. J lost 0 bases, V lost 3 bases, and 7 bases had no gene match. The CDR3 totals 16 residues. The CDR3 is CASSLYRDSTNYGYTF. The CDR3 DNA sequence: TGTGCCAGCAGCTTGTACCGGGACAGCACTAACTATGGCTACACCTTC.

In this sample, this clone turned up a few times. V and J are TRBV6-6 and TRBJ1-6; a weak D match, TRBD1 (5 bases). CDR1 and CDR2 from the germline V gene are MNHNY and SVGAGI (reference sequence). The ends were cut back, 1 base at V and 5 bases at J, with 9 bases in the middle. CDR3 length equals 15 residues. Written as DNA, the CDR3 is TGTGCCAGCAGTTACTTAGGGACTGATAATTCACCCCTCCACTTT. Amino acid sequence: CASSYLGTDNSPLHF.

The chain links TRBV9 to TRBJ2-5; TRBD2 agrees at 14 bases. The ends lost 3 bases at V and 4 bases at J; junction bases unmatched: 2. This CDR3 has 15 amino acids. Germline lookup yields CDR1 SGDLS and CDR2 YYNGEE. CDR3 region: CASSETSGGAETQYF. The CDR3 region has the DNA TGTGCCAGCAGCGAGACTAGCGGGGGGGCAGAGACCCAGTACTTC. Full variable domain (rest looked up from reference TRBV9 and TRBJ2-5): DSGVTQTPKHLITATGQRVTLRCSPRSGDLSVYWYQQSLDQGLQFLIQYYNGEERAKGNILERFSAQQFPDLHSELNLSSLELGDSALYFCASSETSGGAETQYFGPGTRLLVL.

The chain carries TRBV4-2 and TRBJ1-2; D uncertain. Trimming left V 6 bases short and J 8 bases short, with 13 bases between. The CDR3 spans 12 residues. Germline values: CDR1 LGHNA, CDR2 YNFKEQ. The CDR3: CASSTGLWGYTF. CDR3 coding DNA: TGTGCCAGCAGTACCGGCCTGTGGGGCTACACCTTC.

The genes are TRBV7-9 and TRBJ2-7; perhaps TRBD1 as D (5 bases). In germline, CDR1 is SEHNR, CDR2 FQNEAQ (reference sequence). The CDR3 totals 12 residues. V lost 5 bases and J lost 5, with 10 bases in between. The CDR3: CASSQQENEQYV. CDR3 bases: TGTGCCAGCAGCCAACAGGAGAACGAGCAGTACGTC.

The chain combines TRBV7-2 with TRBJ1-2; D gene ambiguous. The CDR3 sequence is 14 residues long. Germline CDR1 and CDR2: SGHTA and FQGNSA. V gave up 3 bases and J gave up 5 bases, with 13 bases separating them. CDR3 region: CASSLYTGYYGYTF. The CDR3 DNA reads as TGTGCCAGCAGCTTGTATACTGGGTATTATGGCTACACCTTC.